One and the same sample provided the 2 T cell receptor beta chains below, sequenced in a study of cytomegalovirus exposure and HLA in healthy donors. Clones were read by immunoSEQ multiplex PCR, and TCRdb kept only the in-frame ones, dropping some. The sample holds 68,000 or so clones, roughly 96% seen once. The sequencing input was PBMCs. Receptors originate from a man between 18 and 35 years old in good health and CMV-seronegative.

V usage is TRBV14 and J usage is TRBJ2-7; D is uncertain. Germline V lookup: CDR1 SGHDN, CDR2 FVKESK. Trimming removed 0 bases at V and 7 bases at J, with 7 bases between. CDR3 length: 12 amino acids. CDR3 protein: CASSQDLEEQYF. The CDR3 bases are TGTGCCAGCAGCCAAGATCTAGAGGAGCAGTACTTC.

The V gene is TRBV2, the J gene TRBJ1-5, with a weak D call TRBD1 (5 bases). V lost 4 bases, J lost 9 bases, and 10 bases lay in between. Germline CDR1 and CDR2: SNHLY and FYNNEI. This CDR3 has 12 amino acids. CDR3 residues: CASSGGSGPQHF. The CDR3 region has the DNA TGTGCCAGCAGTGGGGGCTCAGGGCCCCAGCATTTT.